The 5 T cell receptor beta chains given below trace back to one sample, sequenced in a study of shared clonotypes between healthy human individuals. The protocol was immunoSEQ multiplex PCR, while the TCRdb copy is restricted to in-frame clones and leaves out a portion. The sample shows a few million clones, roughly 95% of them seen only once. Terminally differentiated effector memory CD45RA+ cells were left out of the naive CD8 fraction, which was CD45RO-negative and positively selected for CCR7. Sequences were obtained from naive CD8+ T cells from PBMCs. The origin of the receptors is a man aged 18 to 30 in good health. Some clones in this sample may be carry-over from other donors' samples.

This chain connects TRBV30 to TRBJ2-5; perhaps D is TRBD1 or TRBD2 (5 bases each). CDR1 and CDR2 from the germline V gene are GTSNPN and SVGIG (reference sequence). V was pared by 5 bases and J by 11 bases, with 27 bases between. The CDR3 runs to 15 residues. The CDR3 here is CAWAPRESRVGEQYF. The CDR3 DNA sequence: TGTGCCTGGGCCCCTAGGGAGTCTAGGGTGGGGGAGCAGTACTTC.

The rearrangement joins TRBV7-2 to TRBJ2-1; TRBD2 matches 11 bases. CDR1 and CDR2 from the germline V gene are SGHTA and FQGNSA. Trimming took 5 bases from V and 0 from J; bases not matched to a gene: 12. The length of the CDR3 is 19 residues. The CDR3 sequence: CASSPGGLAVPSSYNEQFF. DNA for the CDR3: TGTGCCAGCAGCCCTGGGGGACTAGCGGTACCGAGCTCCTACAATGAGCAGTTCTTC.

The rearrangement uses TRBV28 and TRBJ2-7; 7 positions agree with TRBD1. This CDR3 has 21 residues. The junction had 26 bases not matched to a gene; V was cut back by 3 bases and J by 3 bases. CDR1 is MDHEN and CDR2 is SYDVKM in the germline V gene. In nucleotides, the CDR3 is TGTGCCAGCAGTTTCTCCCGAGAGATAGGGGGCGTTCGGTATGGGGACTACGAGCAGTACTTC. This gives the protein CASSFSREIGGVRYGDYEQYF.

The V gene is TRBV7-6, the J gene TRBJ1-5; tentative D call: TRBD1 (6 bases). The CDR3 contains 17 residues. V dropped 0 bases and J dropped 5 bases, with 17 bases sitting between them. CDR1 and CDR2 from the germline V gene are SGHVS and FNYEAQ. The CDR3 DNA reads TGTGCCAGCAGCTTAGCGGAGATAATGACAGGTGATCAGCCCCAGCATTTT. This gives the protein CASSLAEIMTGDQPQHF.

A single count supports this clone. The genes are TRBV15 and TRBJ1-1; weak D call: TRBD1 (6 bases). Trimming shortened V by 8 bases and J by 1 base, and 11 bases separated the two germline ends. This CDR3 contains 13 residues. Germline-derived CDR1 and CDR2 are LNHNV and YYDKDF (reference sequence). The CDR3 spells CATSGVTNTEAFF. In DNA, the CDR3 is TGTGCCACCTCAGGGGTAACGAACACTGAAGCTTTCTTT.